These T cell receptor beta chains were read from a single sample in a study of T cells after yellow fever vaccination. Via MiXCR, TCRdb re-called the 5' RACE reads, giving one row per CDR3 protein. The sample has roughly 310,000 distinct CDR3 sequences, 8.7% seen once. The source was PBMCs, collected on the day of the first yellow fever vaccination. These receptors were collected from a man between 18 and 35 years old who received the YFV17D yellow fever vaccine. CDR3s include the opening cysteine and the closing phenylalanine or tryptophan. D genes are given only for firm matches. Only some rows state a clone size, as once, few, many or a class for expanded clones.

.	few	TRBV11-2	TRBJ2-1	CASSSSGGAATYNEQFF	TGTGCCAGCAGCTCCAGTGGTGGAGCGGCTACCTACAATGAGCAGTTCTTC
TRBD1	.	TRBV7-9	TRBJ2-1	CASSWGQGGGEQFF	TGTGCCAGCAGCTGGGGACAGGGGGGGGGTGAGCAGTTCTTC
TRBD1	many	TRBV28	TRBJ1-2	CASGGGRGRNYGYTF	TGTGCCAGCGGGGGGGGCAGGGGGAGGAACTATGGCTACACCTTC
TRBD2	few	TRBV20-1	TRBJ2-7	CSARDSGGAGEQYF	TGCAGTGCTAGGGATAGCGGGGGGGCAGGCGAGCAGTACTTC
TRBD1	.	TRBV7-2	TRBJ2-1	CASGGQVNNEQFF	TGTGCCTCCGGAGGACAGGTAAACAATGAGCAGTTCTTC
.	.	TRBV11-3	TRBJ2-1	CASSRGGSTGDEQFF	TGTGCCAGCAGTAGAGGTGGGTCTACCGGGGATGAGCAGTTCTTC
.	.	TRBV5-5	TRBJ2-5	CASNNLGTQYF	TGTGCCAGCAATAATCTTGGGACCCAGTACTTC
TRBD1	many	TRBV4-3	TRBJ1-4	CASSHRGTGDEKLFF	TGCGCCAGCAGCCACCGCGGGACAGGGGATGAAAAACTGTTTTTT
.	many	TRBV7-9	TRBJ1-1	CASSQDMNTEAFF	TGTGCCAGCAGCCAGGACATGAACACTGAAGCTTTCTTT
.	few	TRBV4-1	TRBJ1-5	CASSQEAGARVQPQHF	TGCGCCAGCAGCCAAGAAGCTGGGGCCAGGGTTCAGCCCCAGCATTTT
.	.	TRBV23-1	TRBJ1-1	CASSHRHLSEAFF	TGCGCCAGCAGTCACCGACATTTATCTGAAGCTTTCTTT
TRBD1	few	TRBV5-1	TRBJ2-5	CASSLEGGAYQETQYF	TGCGCCAGCAGCTTGGAAGGGGGCGCCTACCAAGAGACCCAGTACTTC
.	.	TRBV4-3	TRBJ2-4	CASSQRRVKEWGNIQYF	TGCGCCAGCAGCCAAAGGAGAGTGAAAGAGTGGGGGAACATTCAGTACTTC
.	.	TRBV20-1	TRBJ1-5	CSARGFMGVQQHF	TGCAGTGCTAGAGGGTTTATGGGGGTTCAACAGCATTTT
.	.	TRBV5-1	TRBJ1-2	CASSLFGPGYGYTF	TGCGCCAGCAGCTTATTTGGGCCGGGCTATGGCTACACCTTC
.	.	TRBV7-9	TRBJ2-1	CASKSSYNEQFF	TGTGCCAGCAAAAGCTCCTACAATGAGCAGTTCTTC
.	.	TRBV7-9	TRBJ1-6	CASSWGYSTNSPLHF	TGTGCCAGCAGCTGGGGTTATTCGACTAATTCACCCCTCCACTTT
.	.	TRBV5-1	TRBJ1-1	CASSFDRLNTEAFF	TGCGCCAGCAGTTTTGACAGATTGAACACTGAAGCTTTCTTT
TRBD2	.	TRBV20-1	TRBJ2-3	CSAPAGGLTDTQYF	TGCAGTGCTCCGGCGGGGGGGCTCACAGATACGCAGTATTTT
.	medium-sized	TRBV29-1	TRBJ2-5	CSVWIQETQYF	TGCAGCGTTTGGATCCAAGAGACCCAGTACTTC
.	many	TRBV7-2	TRBJ2-2	CASSLVGLAINTGELFF	TGTGCCAGCAGCTTAGTTGGTTTGGCTATTAACACCGGGGAGCTGTTTTTT
TRBD1	few	TRBV7-2	TRBJ2-3	CASSIQGSMGADTQYF	TGTGCCAGCAGCATACAGGGGTCAATGGGGGCAGATACGCAGTATTTT
.	few	TRBV30	TRBJ1-1	CAWSVEGGEAFF	TGTGCCTGGAGTGTAGAGGGAGGTGAAGCTTTCTTT